The TCR beta chain under discussion was sequenced for a study of shared clonotypes between healthy human individuals (dated by TCRdb to the early 2020s). About the study as a whole: A couple of women and three men aged 18 to 49 years were included in the cohort. For each donor, CD4 naive and CD4 memory were each run on three plates, CD8 naive on two plates, and CD8 memory on one plate. Blood TCR repertoires of a handful of healthy adults were deeply sequenced to estimate repertoire size and the extent of clonotype sharing between individuals. To increase sequencing depth and limit assay-specific biases, different laboratories used diverse techniques to prepare libraries and sequence TCR repertoires. Between about 0.8 and 8.9 billion PBMCs per donor were obtained by leukapheresis. The study at large found these results: Because the study included only a small number of donors, the genetic and exposure-history diversity represented was limited. Based on pairwise subsampling, the degree of clonotype sharing among donors was expected to be affected by sequencing depth. Compared with non-shared clonotypes, the clonotypes found in all four sorted-subset donors had higher generation probabilities. Sharing across a few donors was observed for 5% to 6.5% of naive CD4, over 3% of naive CD8, 2.3% of memory CD4, and roughly 0.4% of memory CD8 clonotypes. Naive subsets generally had larger estimated clonotype richness than memory subsets. Rarefaction of sorted-subset datasets indicated incomplete sequencing despite the large sequencing depth. Sampling was restricted to blood, and TCR repertoires in tissues likely differ from the TCR repertoires found in blood.

TCR CDR3 regions were amplified from genomic DNA by multiplex PCR using the deep immunoSEQ assay. Extracted genomic DNA from each cell subset was spread evenly across all wells of several immunoSEQ 96-well plates, with each plate serving as a replicate. For sorted subsets, each replicate PCR was loaded with 150 to 250 ng genomic DNA, equivalent to 30,000 or so T cell genomes. Purified libraries were quantified with a Qubit 3.0 fluorometer, sized on a Bioanalyzer 2100, and re-quantified with the KAPA Library Quantification kit. Every immunoSEQ 96-well plate was sequenced on a separate single-read 150-cycle Illumina NextSeq 550 flow cell. As for the original processing: Because the immunoSEQ output held only junctional sequences and lacked quality scores, the filtering could not match the filtering applied to full-length reads. To assign V/J genes and CDR3, sequences were annotated against IMGT germline references using PyIR, a Python wrapper for IgBLAST v1.9. Reads with weak V/J assignments (E-value above 1e-6), missing CDR3, stop codons, out-of-frame junctions, or ambiguous translated residues were removed. A V3J clonotype was defined by an identical inferred V gene, J gene, and CDR3 amino acid sequence. Percentage overlap between repertoires was calculated by dividing the number of shared unique clonotypes by the size of the smaller repertoire. Three approaches were used to assess repertoire richness: RTK rarefaction, the Chao1 estimator, and Recon v2.1 estimates of unobserved clonotypes. Generation probabilities were computed with OLGA for all TCRbeta clonotypes obtained by the gDNA method from a few donors. Drawn from immuneACCESS, this table holds only the in-frame rearrangements with V and J called that TCRdb kept. Clones are partly lost; checked studies trace under half to an unresolved V gene and leave the rest unexplained. The V and J calls and clone size are taken from that table; D and trimming were inferred from the DNA. The sample includes about 2.1 million clones, with approximately 92% observed a single time. 1.5% to 2% of the sample is taken by the ten largest.

The V and J ends are trimmed by 0 bases and 1 base, leaving 6 bases between them. The germline V gene (reference sequence) specifies GTSNPN as CDR1 and SVGIG as CDR2. The CDR3 runs 13 residues from the cysteine to the phenylalanine. The sequence is cut down to CDR3 DNA, 39 bases in frame from base 1. CD8 naive samples were CD45RO-negative cells positively selected for CCR7, giving a CD45RA+CCR7+ population that excluded TemRA cells. The donors were healthy, HIV-negative adults who had no recently reported acute infections or vaccinations. Only Caucasian adults living in Nashville, Tennessee, USA were represented among the donors. After blood collection by leukapheresis, PBMCs were isolated using Ficoll-Histopaque density gradient centrifugation and then cryopreserved in the vapor phase of liquid nitrogen. Analytical flow cytometry was used to check the purity and quantity of each magnetically sorted T cell population. From each sorted fraction, genomic DNA was isolated and quantified by UV absorbance on a Nanodrop 2000c.

Concerning this clone: The target of this receptor is not known. Per-base qualities were not stored, and no clone one base away is much larger. Other DNA variants within this sample encode the same CDR3.

The clonotype originates from a man aged 18-30 years in good health. Some clones in this sample may be carry-over from other donors' samples. Sample: naive CD8+ T cells from PBMCs. Per the publication, the cell subset or site label means: CD45RA+CCR7+. The chain links TRBV30 with TRBJ1-1; the D gene remains uncertain. Read as DNA, the sequence is TGTGCCTGGAGTGTAGTGCGGAACACTGAAGCTTTCTTT. Its translation reads: CAWSVVRNTEAFF.